One sample yielded the 11 T cell receptor beta chains listed below, sequenced in a study of T-cell reconstitution after alpha-beta-depleted transplantation in children. As it was prepared, the TCRbeta library received unique molecular identifiers. TCRdb passed the PCR reads through MiXCR, listing each CDR3 protein once. The table shows about 580,000 distinct CDR3 sequences, with 20% to 25% occurring only once. This specimen was PBMCs, mostly from graft donor cells, taken 360 days after TCRalphabeta/CD19-depleted stem cell transplant. The receptors derive from a boy less than two years old who had a stem cell transplant for acute myeloid leukemia, so the T cells may come from the graft donor.

The CDR3 is CASQGGSGGAWPEQFF. The CDR3 DNA follows: TGTGCCAGCCAGGGAGGTAGCGGGGGGGCCTGGCCCGAGCAGTTCTTC. The chain joins TRBV5-5 to TRBJ2-1; 11 positions agree with TRBD2. The CDR3 runs 16 residues. Germline lookup yields CDR1 SGHKS and CDR2 YYEKEE (reference sequence). V lost 7 bases and J lost 10; bases outside the gene matches: 16.

In this sample, this clonotype turned up many times. The chain links TRBV6-5 to TRBJ2-1; TRBD1 might be the D (6 bases). The V gene lost 2 bases and the J gene lost 3 bases, with 17 bases spanning the gap. The CDR3 sequence is 17 residues long. In germline, CDR1 is MNHEY, CDR2 SVGAGI. The CDR3 DNA follows: TGTGCCAGCAGTTACAGGGGGTCGGGGATGTTCTACAATGAGCAGTTCTTC. Translating it yields CASSYRGSGMFYNEQFF.

The table lists this clonotype with a count of one. The CDR3: CSAEQGSGTEAFF. The CDR3 region has the DNA TGCAGCGCCGAACAGGGATCCGGCACTGAAGCTTTCTTT. The rearrangement joins TRBV29-1 to TRBJ1-1; tentatively, D is TRBD1 (6 bases). The CDR3 runs 13 residues. V was trimmed by 7 bases and J by 4 bases, leaving 16 bases between them. Per the germline V gene, CDR1 is SQVTM and CDR2 is ANQGSEA.

Only a few counts were recorded for this clonotype. For the CDR3, the DNA is TGTGCCAGCAGACAGGCCTACAATGAGCAGTTCTTC. Its protein product is CASRQAYNEQFF. The chain links TRBV7-9 to TRBJ2-1, with a weak D call TRBD1 (5 bases). Germline V gene sequence: CDR1 SEHNR, CDR2 FQNEAQ (reference sequence). V was pared by 6 bases and J by 2 bases, with 5 bases between. There are 12 residues in the CDR3.

Only a few counts were recorded for this clonotype. This sequence joins TRBV6-5 and TRBJ2-2; no clear D gene. CDR1 MNHEY and CDR2 SVGAGI come from the germline V gene. CDR3 length: 16 residues. The V and J ends lost 2 bases and 0 bases respectively, with 10 bases between them. The CDR3 nucleotides are TGTGCCAGCAGTTACAGAGGTGGCACGAACACCGGGGAGCTGTTTTTT. Translation: CASSYRGGTNTGELFF.

The chain employs TRBV4-1 and TRBJ2-3; 7 bases fit TRBD1. After removal of 4 bases from V and 4 bases from J, the junction contained 8 bases not matched to a gene. CDR1 and CDR2 (germline): MGHRA, YSYEKL. CDR3 length equals 15 residues. The CDR3 region is CASSPIDQGADTQYF. CDR3 bases: TGCGCCAGCAGCCCTATCGACCAGGGGGCAGATACGCAGTATTTT.

This clonotype was recorded many times. The chain recombines TRBV12-3 or TRBV12-4 with TRBJ1-1; D call uncertain. The CDR3 has 12 residues. V was trimmed by 6 bases and J by 1 base, leaving 6 bases between them. DNA of the CDR3: TGTGCCAGCAGCTTTGGGAACACTGAAGCTTTCTTT. This gives the protein CASSFGNTEAFF.

CDR3 coding DNA: TGTGCCAGCAGCTTAGTGCGGTCAGACGCTGAAGCTTTCTTT. It yields the protein CASSLVRSDAEAFF. The V and J genes are TRBV7-9 and TRBJ1-1, with D unresolved. The CDR3 sequence is 14 residues long. From germline, CDR1 is SEHNR and CDR2 FQNEAQ (reference sequence). V was clipped by 1 base and J by 6 bases, with 12 bases between them.

The V gene is TRBV12-3 or TRBV12-4, the J gene TRBJ1-1; no reliable D call. The CDR3 runs to 14 residues. Trimming pared 5 bases from V and 1 base from J, leaving 11 bases between. In nucleotides, the CDR3 is TGTGCCAGCAGTACCGGGTGGAAGAACACTGAAGCTTTCTTT. Encoded protein: CASSTGWKNTEAFF.

This clonotype was recorded a few times. The V call is TRBV20-1, the J call TRBJ1-2, with 8 positions matching TRBD1. With 3 bases clipped from V and 4 bases from J, the junction kept 4 bases outside the gene matches. The CDR3 sequence is 13 residues long. The germline V gene has CDR1 DFQATT and CDR2 SNEGSKA (reference sequence). The CDR3 bases are TGCAGTGCTAGCCGCAGGGGGCCCTATGGCTACACCTTC. Protein: CSASRRGPYGYTF.

There are many counts of this clonotype. V usage is TRBV6-4 and J usage is TRBJ2-1; 8 bases align to TRBD2. With V trimmed by 9 bases and J by 8 bases, 9 bases remained unmatched. CDR3 length equals 13 residues. The V gene's germline CDR1 is MRHNA and CDR2 SNTAGT. The CDR3 DNA sequence: TGTGCCAGACGGGGGGGCAGGAAGCATGAGCAGTTCTTC. The encoded protein is CARRGGRKHEQFF.